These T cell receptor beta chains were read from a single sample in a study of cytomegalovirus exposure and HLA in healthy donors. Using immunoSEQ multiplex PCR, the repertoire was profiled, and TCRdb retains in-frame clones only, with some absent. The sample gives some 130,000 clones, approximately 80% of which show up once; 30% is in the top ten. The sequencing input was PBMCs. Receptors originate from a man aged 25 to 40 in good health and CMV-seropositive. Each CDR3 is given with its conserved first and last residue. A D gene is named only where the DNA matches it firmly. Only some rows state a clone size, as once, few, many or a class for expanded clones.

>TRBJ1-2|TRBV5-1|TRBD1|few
TGCGCCAGCAGCTTGGGACAGGGCTATGACTATGGCTACACCTTC
CASSLGQGYDYGYTF
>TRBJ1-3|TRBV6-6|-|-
TGTGCCAGCAGTCCCAGCGGTCAGGTTGTGGGAAACACCATATATTTT
CASSPSGQVVGNTIYF
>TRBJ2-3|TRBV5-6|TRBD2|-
TGTGCCAGCAGCTTGGCGCTAGCGGGATACACAGATACGCAGTATTTT
CASSLALAGYTDTQYF
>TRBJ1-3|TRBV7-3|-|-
TGTGCCAGCAGCCCCGGGGGGGCGGGCTCTGGAAACACCATATATTTT
CASSPGGAGSGNTIYF
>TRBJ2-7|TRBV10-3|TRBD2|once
TGTGCCATCAGTGAGTCGGGGCTAGCGGGGCAAAACGAGCAGTACTTC
CAISESGLAGQNEQYF
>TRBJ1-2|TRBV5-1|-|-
TGCGCCAGCAGCGCGGATTATTATGGCTACACCTTC
CASSADYYGYTF
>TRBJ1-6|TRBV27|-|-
TGTGCCAGCAGTTTATCGTGGGAGGGTAATTCACCCCTCCACTTT
CASSLSWEGNSPLHF
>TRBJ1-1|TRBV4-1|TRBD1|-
TGCGCCAGCAGCCCCCAGGGGGCGGGGGACACTGAAGCTTTCTTT
CASSPQGAGDTEAFF
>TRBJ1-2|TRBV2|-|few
TGTGCCAGCAGCCCCAAACTGACAGTGAACTATGGCTACACCTTC
CASSPKLTVNYGYTF
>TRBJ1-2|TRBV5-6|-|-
TGTGCCAGCAGCTTTGACAGGAGAAACTATGGCTACACCTTC
CASSFDRRNYGYTF
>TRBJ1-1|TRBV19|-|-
TGTGCCAGTAGTAGGGGGACAACTAACACTGAAGCTTTCTTT
CASSRGTTNTEAFF
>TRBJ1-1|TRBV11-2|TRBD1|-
TGTGCCAGCAGTTTTTACCGGGACAGGGGGATCAGGGGCACTGAAGCTTTCTTT
CASSFYRDRGIRGTEAFF
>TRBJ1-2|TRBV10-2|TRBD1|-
TGCGCCAGCGGGCGACAGGGTACCCAAAGTAACTATGGCTACACCTTC
CASGRQGTQSNYGYTF
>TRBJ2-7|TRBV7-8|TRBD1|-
TGTGCCAGCACTAGAGGCGACACCTGGGACAGCTACGAGCAGTACTTC
CASTRGDTWDSYEQYF